These 2 T cell receptor beta chains originate from one sample sequenced in a study of T cell responses to AZD1222 COVID-19 vaccine. The method was immunoSEQ multiplex PCR; TCRdb's version includes in-frame clones alone and lacks a portion of them. The table lists about 180,000 clones, around 90% of them singletons. The sequencing used peripheral blood, collected 28 days after the second AZD1222 dose. The receptors stem from an adult who received the AZD1222 COVID-19 vaccine.

This clone appeared a few times. The chain employs TRBV11-2 and TRBJ2-7; tentative D call: TRBD2 (7 bases). Trimming removed 4 bases at V and 0 bases at J, with 25 bases between. CDR3 size: 19 residues. CDR1 is SGHAT and CDR2 is FQNNGV in the germline V gene. The CDR3 region is CASSWGRASGLLSSYEQYF. The CDR3 DNA is TGTGCCAGCAGCTGGGGGCGGGCTAGCGGTCTGCTAAGCTCCTACGAGCAGTACTTC.

Only a few counts were recorded for this clone. The chain couples TRBV5-5 to TRBJ2-7; 11 positions match TRBD2. V gave up 4 bases and J gave up 0 bases; unmatched junction bases: 3. CDR3 length: 15 amino acids. CDR1 is SGHKS, CDR2 YYEKEE, per germline (reference sequence). CDR3 in DNA: TGTGCCAGCAGCAGAACTAGCGGGGGCTCCTACGAGCAGTACTTC. This encodes CASSRTSGGSYEQYF.